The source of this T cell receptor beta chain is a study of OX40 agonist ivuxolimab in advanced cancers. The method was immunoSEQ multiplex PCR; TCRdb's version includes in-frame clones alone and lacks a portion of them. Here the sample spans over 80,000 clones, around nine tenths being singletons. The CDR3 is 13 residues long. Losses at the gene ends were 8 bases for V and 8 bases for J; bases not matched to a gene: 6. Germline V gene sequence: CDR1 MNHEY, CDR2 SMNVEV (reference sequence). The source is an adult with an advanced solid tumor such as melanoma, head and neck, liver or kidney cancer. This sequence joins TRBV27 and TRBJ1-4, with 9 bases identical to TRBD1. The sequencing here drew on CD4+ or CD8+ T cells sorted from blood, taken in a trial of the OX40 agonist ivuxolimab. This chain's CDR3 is CASGQGRGEKLFF. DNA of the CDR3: TGTGCCAGCGGACAGGGGCGAGGGGAAAAACTGTTTTTT.